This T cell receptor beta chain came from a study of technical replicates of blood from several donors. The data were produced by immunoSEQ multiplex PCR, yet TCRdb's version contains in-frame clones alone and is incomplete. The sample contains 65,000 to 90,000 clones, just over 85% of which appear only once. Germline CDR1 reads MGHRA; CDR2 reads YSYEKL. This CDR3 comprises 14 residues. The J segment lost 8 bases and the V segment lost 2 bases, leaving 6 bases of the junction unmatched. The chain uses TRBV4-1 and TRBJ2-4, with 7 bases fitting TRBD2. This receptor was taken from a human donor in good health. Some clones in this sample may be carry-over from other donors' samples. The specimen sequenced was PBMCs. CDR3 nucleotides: TGCGCCAGCAGCCAAAGTGGAGGGAGGGACATTCAGTACTTC. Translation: CASSQSGGRDIQYF.